The 14 T cell receptor beta chains given below trace back to one sample, sequenced in a study of cytomegalovirus exposure and HLA in healthy donors. Researchers ran the PCR with 60 Vbeta and 13 Jbeta primers. Clones were sequenced by immunoSEQ multiplex PCR, and TCRdb holds only the in-frame ones, with some missing. There are 150,000 to 200,000 clones in the sample; 76% occur only once, and 0.65% to 0.85% lies in the top ten. Input material: PBMCs. The source is a female donor in good health and CMV-seronegative.

The V and J genes are TRBV4-1 and TRBJ2-7; TRBD1 agrees at 7 bases. The CDR3 consists of 16 residues. The germline gives CDR1 MGHRA, CDR2 YSYEKL. V lost 5 bases to trimming and J lost 2 bases; unmatched junction nucleotides: 12. This CDR3 is CASSERIGGRAYEQYF. The DNA for the CDR3 is TGCGCCAGCAGCGAAAGGATAGGGGGCAGGGCCTACGAGCAGTACTTC.

The chain employs TRBV28 and TRBJ2-7, with 7 positions matching TRBD1. The trim removed 5 bases at V and 0 bases at J, leaving 7 bases unmatched. The CDR3 has 15 amino acids. The germline gives CDR1 MDHEN, CDR2 SYDVKM. The CDR3: CASSRTGTASYEQYF. The CDR3 region has the DNA TGTGCCAGCAGTCGAACCGGGACAGCCTCCTACGAGCAGTACTTC. Together with reference TRBV28 and TRBJ2-7, the CDR3 gives the full variable domain: DVKVTQSSRYLVKRTGEKVFLECVQDMDHENMFWYRQDPGLGLRLIYFSYDVKMKEKGDIPEGYSVSREKKERFSLILESASTNQTSMYLCASSRTGTASYEQYFGPGTRLTVT.

This clone has more than one count but fewer than ten. The chain links TRBV7-8 to TRBJ2-1; 7 bases line up with TRBD1. The CDR3 runs to 15 residues. The V segment lost 5 bases and the J segment 0 bases; nucleotides outside the gene matches: 4. Germline CDR1 is SGHVS and CDR2 is FQNEAQ. Here the CDR3 DNA reads TGTGCCAGCAGCCCGGGACAGATCTCCTACAATGAGCAGTTCTTC. This sequence encodes CASSPGQISYNEQFF.

This chain uses TRBV10-3 with TRBJ1-4, with 8 bases aligning to TRBD1. V was pared by 10 bases and J by 8 bases, with 9 bases of the junction left unmatched. This CDR3 has 13 amino acids. The germline CDR1 and CDR2 sequences are ENHRY and SYGVKD. In nucleotides, the CDR3 is TGTGCCACTATGGACAGGGCGTGGGAAAAACTGTTTTTT. This sequence encodes CATMDRAWEKLFF.

The chain couples TRBV28 to TRBJ2-5; no reliable D call. Germline CDR1 and CDR2: MDHEN and SYDVKM. CDR3 length equals 13 residues. The germline V and J ends were trimmed by 5 bases and 14 bases, with 21 bases remaining between them. The CDR3 DNA reads TGTGCCAGCAGTCCCGCTGGCCCAGGATCCTACTACTTC. This gives the protein CASSPAGPGSYYF.

This chain joins TRBV14 and TRBJ2-7; 7 bases are a match to TRBD2. The germline V gene encodes CDR1 SGHDN and CDR2 FVKESK. Trimming cost V 2 bases and J 0 bases; bases outside gene matches: 10. The CDR3 has 17 amino acids. The CDR3 reads CASSQLGGGPSSYEQYF. The CDR3 DNA sequence: TGTGCCAGCAGCCAACTGGGGGGAGGGCCTTCCTCCTACGAGCAGTACTTC.

The chain has TRBV5-4 and TRBJ2-5; tentative D call: TRBD1 (5 bases). CDR3 length: 14 amino acids. Per germline, CDR1 SGHNT and CDR2 YYREEE (reference sequence). Between the trimmed V and J ends, which lost 2 bases and 6 bases, there was a span of 14 bases. DNA of the CDR3: TGTGCCAGCAGCTTTCAGTCAGGGCCGAAGACCCAGTACTTC. Translating gives CASSFQSGPKTQYF.

The CDR3 reads CASSLRQQNTEAFF. For the CDR3, the DNA is TGTGCCAGCAGCTTAAGACAGCAGAACACTGAAGCTTTCTTT. The V gene is TRBV7-2, the J gene TRBJ1-1, with D tentatively TRBD1 (5 bases). The CDR3 runs to 14 residues. V lost 2 bases and J lost 1, with 8 bases in between. The germline V gene encodes CDR1 SGHTA and CDR2 FQGNSA.

This clone was seen a few times. No conserved phenylalanine or tryptophan ends this CDR3, so it is likely a read error. The limits of the CDR3 on the DNA are not certain, so only TCRdb's listed CDR3 is given. The chain links TRBV2 to TRBJ2-7; the table's D gene call, TRBD2, was not cross checked with the DNA. The CDR3 spans 14 residues, counting both ends. The germline CDR1 and CDR2 sequences are SNHLY and FYNNEI. CDR3 sequence: CASLDWASGVSVKI.

The rearrangement uses TRBV7-9 and TRBJ1-2; D might be TRBD1 (6 bases). Germline CDR1 and CDR2: SEHNR and FQNEAQ (reference sequence). The CDR3 contains 13 residues. The V and J ends lost 3 bases and 6 bases respectively, with 11 bases between them. CDR3 loop: CASSFRDNHGYTF. CDR3 coding DNA: TGTGCCAGCAGCTTCCGGGACAACCATGGCTACACCTTC.

J is TRBJ1-4 and V is TRBV4-1, with a possible D match to TRBD1 (5 bases). CDR1 is MGHRA and CDR2 is YSYEKL in the germline V gene. The V gene lost 2 bases and the J gene lost 3 bases, with 16 bases spanning the gap. The CDR3 extends over 17 amino acids. The CDR3 DNA reads as TGCGCCAGCAGCCAACTACTAGCCCTGGGGGCTAATGAAAAACTGTTTTTT. Amino acids: CASSQLLALGANEKLFF.

J is TRBJ1-3 and V is TRBV9, with D unclear. V was trimmed by 4 bases and J by 0 bases, leaving 8 bases between them. Germline CDR1 SGDLS, CDR2 YYNGEE. This CDR3 comprises 14 residues. The CDR3 DNA follows: TGTGCCAGCAGCTACGGGGTCTCTGGAAACACCATATATTTT. Its protein is CASSYGVSGNTIYF.

V and J are TRBV9 and TRBJ1-2; 11 bases line up with TRBD1. Trimming took 0 bases from V and 5 from J; bases not matched to a gene: 6. The CDR3 is made up of 16 amino acids. Germline-derived CDR1 and CDR2 are SGDLS and YYNGEE. The CDR3 region is CASSVEGQGAGYGYTF. The CDR3 DNA is TGTGCCAGCAGCGTAGAAGGACAGGGGGCTGGGTATGGCTACACCTTC.

The chain carries TRBV11-3 and TRBJ2-1; tentative D call: TRBD2 (7 bases). This CDR3 comprises 16 residues. Germline loops: CDR1 SGHNT, CDR2 YENEEA. The V gene lost 1 base and the J gene lost 1 base, with 11 bases spanning the gap. The CDR3 loop is CASSLGEGGSYNEQFF. DNA of the CDR3: TGTGCCAGCAGCTTAGGTGAGGGGGGGTCCTACAATGAGCAGTTCTTC.